This T cell receptor (beta chain) was sequenced for a study of CD8+ T cells in alopecia areata. The V and J ends lost 8 bases and 6 bases respectively, with 13 bases between them. The CDR3 is made up of 12 amino acids. The germline V gene has CDR1 MNHEY and CDR2 SMNVEV (reference sequence). Study-level results: Lesional scalp exceeded normal scalp in clonality, especially in alopecia totalis/universalis.

RNA was extracted and reverse transcribed into cDNA as the sequencing template. Method: immunoSEQ multiplex PCR; TCRdb's copy keeps in-frame clones and lacks some. In the table there are roughly 150,000 clones, about three fifths of which are singletons. Only a few counts were recorded for this clone. Antigen specificity is unknown. Sample: CD4+ T cells sorted from blood. The rearrangement links TRBV27 to TRBJ1-2; TRBD1 might be the D (6 bases). This receptor was identified in a human donor in good health. CDR3 amino acids: CASGRNRDGYTF. The CDR3 DNA is TGTGCCAGCGGAAGAAACAGGGATGGCTACACCTTC.